The 20 T cell receptor beta chains below come from one sample, sequenced in a study of T cells in Graves' hyperthyroidism and ophthalmopathy. TCR beta CDR3 regions were amplified from RNA transcripts. During a first-round RT-PCR of the TCR CDR3, the HTBI primer set was used. One entry per CDR3 protein, called by TCRdb with MiXCR from the multiplex PCR reads. The sample shows hundreds of thousands of distinct CDR3 sequences, 14% of them seen only once. Sequenced material: blood. The origin of the receptors is a woman under 30 with Graves' hyperthyroidism.

The V gene is TRBV6-2 or TRBV6-3, the J gene TRBJ1-1; a possible D gene is TRBD1 (5 bases). The V and J ends lost 6 bases and 3 bases respectively, with 17 bases between them. The CDR3 totals 15 residues. The germline V gene encodes CDR1 MNHEY and CDR2 SVGEGT. Written as DNA, the CDR3 is TGTGCCAGCAGCGCCGATACCAGGGTACACACTGAAGCTTTCTTT. Translated, it gives CASSADTRVHTEAFF.

This clonotype was counted only a few times. V gene TRBV30 combines with J gene TRBJ2-1; the D call may be TRBD1 or TRBD2 (7 bases each). The CDR3 loop spans 11 amino acids. Trimming removed 5 bases from V and 9 bases from J, with 11 bases in between. Germline V gene data show CDR1 as GTSNPN and CDR2 as SVGIG (reference sequence). The CDR3 DNA reads as TGTGCCTGGGCAGGGGGGGGTGAGCAGTTCTTC. This encodes CAWAGGGEQFF.

CDR3 sequence (DNA): TGTGCCAGCAGCCCAGGTAACCGCGAGCAGTACTTC. Its translation is CASSPGNREQYF. This chain links TRBV5-6 with TRBJ2-7; D is unresolved. This CDR3 has 12 residues. Germline V lookup: CDR1 SGHDT, CDR2 YYEEEE. Trimming stripped 4 bases from V and 6 bases from J, with 11 bases between.

This clonotype was recorded at least ten times. V and J are TRBV6-1 and TRBJ2-7, with D possibly matching TRBD2 (6 bases). The length of the CDR3 is 13 residues. Germline CDR1 and CDR2: MNHNS and SASEGT. Trimming removed 8 bases at V and 2 bases at J, with 13 bases between. CDR3 in DNA: TGTGCCAGCCGGAGGGCCGATGCCTACGAGCAGTACTTC. Translating it yields CASRRADAYEQYF.

At least ten counts were recorded for this clonotype. The gene calls are TRBV12-3 or TRBV12-4 and TRBJ1-2; 8 bases fit TRBD1. The length of the CDR3 is 21 residues. V lost 3 bases to trimming and J lost 5 bases; unmatched junction nucleotides: 26. CDR3 sequence: CASSFVVFGQRGQVFPYGYTF. The CDR3 DNA reads as TGTGCCAGCAGTTTCGTCGTTTTTGGGCAGCGGGGACAGGTTTTTCCATATGGCTACACCTTC.

The genes are TRBV7-2 and TRBJ2-2; 8 bases match TRBD1. V was pared by 2 bases and J by 11 bases, with 7 bases of the junction left unmatched. The CDR3 consists of 14 residues. The germline gives CDR1 SGHTA, CDR2 FQGNSA. The CDR3, as DNA: TGTGCCAGCAGCTTACCTCGGACAGGGATAGAGCTGTTTTTT. Translation: CASSLPRTGIELFF. The full variable domain, rest sourced from reference TRBV7-2 and TRBJ2-2, is GAGVSQSPSNKVTEKGKDVELRCDPISGHTALYWYRQSLGQGLEFLIYFQGNSAPDKSGLPSDRFSAERTGGSVSTLTIQRTQQEDSAVYLCASSLPRTGIELFFGEGSRLTVL.

This clonotype appeared a single time. This sequence joins TRBV11-2 and TRBJ2-7; D unresolved. V lost 5 bases, J lost 0 bases, and 14 bases lay in between. In germline, CDR1 is SGHAT, CDR2 FQNNGV. The CDR3 contains 15 residues. CDR3 sequence: CASSPPWRPSYEQYF. The CDR3 nucleotides are TGTGCCAGCAGCCCCCCCTGGCGGCCCTCCTACGAGCAGTACTTC. Drawing the rest from reference TRBV11-2 and TRBJ2-7, the complete variable domain is EAGVAQSPRYKIIEKRQSVAFWCNPISGHATLYWYQQILGQGPKLLIQFQNNGVVDDSQLPKDRFSAERLKGVDSTLKIQPAKLEDSAVYLCASSPPWRPSYEQYFGPGTRLTVT.

This clonotype was found a few times. The chain employs TRBV10-3 and TRBJ1-6; 8 bases fit TRBD1. V lost 4 bases and J lost 7; bases outside the gene matches: 6. Germline lookup yields CDR1 ENHRY and CDR2 SYGVKD. This CDR3 has 15 amino acids. The CDR3 nucleotides are TGTGCCATCAGTGCCGGGACAGGCGACAATTCACCCCTCCACTTT. It yields the protein CAISAGTGDNSPLHF.

This clonotype was seen more than once but under ten times. This rearrangement joins TRBV11-3 to TRBJ1-2; 7 nucleotides agree with TRBD1. The CDR3 consists of 16 residues. From germline, CDR1 is SGHNT and CDR2 YENEEA. With V trimmed by 0 bases and J by 0 bases, 4 bases remained unmatched. The CDR3 spells CASSLDLGTANYGYTF. The DNA for the CDR3 is TGTGCCAGCAGCTTAGATCTAGGGACAGCTAACTATGGCTACACCTTC.

This clonotype was observed many times. The chain uses TRBV5-8 and TRBJ2-7; 7 bases are a match to TRBD2. The V and J ends lost 4 bases and 0 bases, in that order; junction bases with no gene match: 7. Germline values: CDR1 SGHTS, CDR2 YDEGEE. The CDR3 is made up of 15 amino acids. The CDR3 loop reads CASSIPSGPSYEQYF. The CDR3 DNA sequence: TGTGCCAGCAGCATCCCTAGCGGACCCTCCTACGAGCAGTACTTC.

This clonotype occurred many times. This sequence joins TRBV6-1 and TRBJ2-4, with TRBD2 as a possible D gene (6 bases). The CDR3 covers 14 residues. With 6 bases removed from V and 6 bases from J, the gap between germline ends came to 15 bases. Germline V CDR1 and CDR2: MNHNS, SASEGT. CDR3 loop: CASSRRAEGNIQYF. DNA for the CDR3: TGTGCCAGCAGCCGGAGGGCCGAGGGAAACATTCAGTACTTC.

This clonotype appeared many times. V is TRBV11-3 and J is TRBJ2-5; D might be TRBD1 (6 bases). The CDR3 totals 15 residues. Germline assignment: CDR1 SGHNT and CDR2 YENEEA. V gave up 2 bases and J gave up 2 bases, with 12 bases separating them. CDR3 protein: CASSLPWTAQETQYF. The CDR3, as DNA: TGTGCCAGCAGCTTACCCTGGACAGCTCAAGAGACCCAGTACTTC. Full variable domain (missing parts from reference TRBV11-3 and TRBJ2-5): EAGVVQSPRYKIIEKKQPVAFWCNPISGHNTLYWYLQNLGQGPELLIRYENEEAVDDSQLPKDRFSAERLKGVDSTLKIQPAELGDSAVYLCASSLPWTAQETQYFGPGTRLLVL.

This clonotype was counted a few times. The V and J genes are TRBV12-3 or TRBV12-4 and TRBJ2-6; TRBD1 might be the D (7 bases). The ends were cut back, 7 bases at V and 0 bases at J, with 25 bases in the middle. This CDR3 is 20 amino acids long. CDR3 DNA sequence: TGTGCCAGCAAGGGAGGCCCCCCGGGACAGCTTATCTCTGGGGCCAACGTCCTGACTTTC. This codes for CASKGGPPGQLISGANVLTF.

This chain joins TRBV12-3 or TRBV12-4 and TRBJ2-1, with 11 positions matching TRBD2. The V and J ends lost 6 bases and 0 bases, in that order; junction bases with no gene match: 1. CDR3 length: 15 residues. This chain's CDR3 is CASRLAGDSYNEQFF. As DNA, the CDR3 is TGTGCCAGCAGACTAGCGGGAGACTCCTACAATGAGCAGTTCTTC.

The chain links TRBV29-1 to TRBJ1-1, with unresolved D. CDR1 is SQVTM, CDR2 ANQGSEA, per germline. The CDR3 spans 14 residues. Trimming removed 1 base from V and 3 bases from J, with 12 bases in between. CDR3 amino acids: CSVEVYGVDTEAFF. The CDR3 bases are TGCAGCGTTGAAGTGTATGGGGTCGACACTGAAGCTTTCTTT.

This clonotype was counted ten times or more. The rearrangement uses TRBV20-1 and TRBJ1-5; D possibly corresponds to TRBD1 (5 bases). Germline V CDR1 and CDR2: DFQATT, SNEGSKA (reference sequence). V was cut by 6 bases and J by 3 bases, with 18 bases left in between. This CDR3 is 15 amino acids long. The CDR3 nucleotides are TGCAGTGCCAGGGAAGGTATGGGATACAATCAGCCCCAGCATTTT. The encoded protein is CSAREGMGYNQPQHF.

V is TRBV20-1 and J is TRBJ2-7; 9 bases line up with TRBD2. Germline CDR1 DFQATT, CDR2 SNEGSKA (reference sequence). With V trimmed by 0 bases and J by 5 bases, 8 bases remained unmatched. The CDR3 extends over 15 amino acids. DNA for the CDR3: TGCAGTGCTAGAGATGGTAGCGGGAGTAGCCACGAGCAGTACTTC. Translating gives CSARDGSGSSHEQYF.

This clonotype came up many times. The CDR3 DNA sequence: TGTGCCTGGAGCGCTCCGGGACAGGGAGCCAAAAACATTCAGTACTTC. The encoded protein is CAWSAPGQGAKNIQYF. The chain carries TRBV30 and TRBJ2-4; 9 positions agree with TRBD1. The germline V gene encodes CDR1 GTSNPN and CDR2 SVGIG (reference sequence). The junction had 6 bases not matched to a gene; V was cut back by 3 bases and J by 0 bases. The CDR3 runs to 16 residues.

The V and J genes are TRBV6-1 and TRBJ1-5; 8 nucleotides match TRBD1. This CDR3 comprises 14 residues. V lost 5 bases to trimming and J lost 7 bases; unmatched junction nucleotides: 7. Germline lookup yields CDR1 MNHNS and CDR2 SASEGT. CDR3 sequence: CASSIGQGRQPQHF. The CDR3 DNA follows: TGTGCCAGCAGTATAGGACAGGGTAGACAGCCCCAGCATTTT.

This clonotype was seen ten or more times. The V call is TRBV20-1, the J call TRBJ2-7; 8 bases are a match to TRBD2. Trimming took 1 base from V and 2 from J; bases not matched to a gene: 7. CDR1 is DFQATT, CDR2 SNEGSKA, per germline (reference sequence). CDR3 length equals 15 residues. This CDR3 is CSARAASGFTYEQYF. The DNA for the CDR3 is TGCAGTGCTAGAGCGGCTAGCGGGTTCACCTACGAGCAGTACTTC.